The 9 T cell receptor beta chains in this list originate from one sample, sequenced in a study of T cells in Graves' hyperthyroidism and ophthalmopathy. RNA transcripts provided the source from which TCR beta CDR3 regions were amplified. First-round RT-PCR with HTBI primers amplified the TCR CDR3 region. Each CDR3 protein gets one entry after TCRdb re-called the multiplex PCR reads with MiXCR. The table includes 640,000 or so distinct CDR3 sequences, under 15% detected once. Sequencing was performed on blood. These receptors all stem from a woman aged 40 to 50 with Graves' ophthalmopathy.

The chain uses TRBV11-2 and TRBJ1-1; D is ambiguous. Per the germline V gene, CDR1 is SGHAT and CDR2 is FQNNGV. V lost 5 bases and J 4 bases, leaving 14 bases between the germline ends. This CDR3 spans 14 amino acids. The CDR3 region has the DNA TGTGCCAGCAGCCCTCCCCTCCGAGTCACTGAAGCTTTCTTT. It is translated as CASSPPLRVTEAFF.

This clonotype was seen repeatedly, ten times or more. CDR3 amino acids: CASSPSPGGEAFF. Written as DNA, the CDR3 is TGCGCCAGCAGCCCCTCTCCTGGGGGGGAAGCTTTCTTT. This sequence joins TRBV5-1 and TRBJ1-1; D may be TRBD1 (5 bases). Trimming cost V 4 bases and J 8 bases, with 15 bases left between them. Germline CDR1 reads SGHRS; CDR2 reads YFSETQ. This CDR3 spans 13 amino acids.

There are many counts of this clonotype. This rearrangement joins TRBV7-8 to TRBJ2-7, with D possibly being TRBD2 (5 bases). V was clipped by 0 bases and J by 5 bases, with 20 bases between them. Germline-derived CDR1 and CDR2 are SGHVS and FQNEAQ. The CDR3 extends over 17 amino acids. In DNA form, the CDR3 reads TGTGCCAGCAGCTTAGCGAAACTAGGTGGGCCGAATGACGAGCAGTACTTC. Its protein product is CASSLAKLGGPNDEQYF.

This clonotype has at least ten counts. DNA of the CDR3: TGTGCCAGCAGTTACTCACAGGGGAATGGCTACACCTTC. Protein product: CASSYSQGNGYTF. The rearrangement uses TRBV6-5 and TRBJ1-2; 7 bases line up with TRBD1. Germline CDR1 MNHEY, CDR2 SVGAGI. CDR3 length: 13 residues. Unmatched junction bases numbered 1, after V lost 0 bases and J lost 6 bases.

This clonotype was seen only a few times. The V and J genes are TRBV18 and TRBJ2-7; TRBD1 might be the D (5 bases). V was cut by 3 bases and J by 3 bases, with 15 bases left in between. Germline V gene lookup returns CDR1 KGHSH and CDR2 LQKENI. The CDR3 runs to 15 residues. The CDR3 sequence: CASSPGASTNYEQYF. CDR3 nucleotides: TGTGCCAGCTCACCTGGGGCGTCGACCAACTACGAGCAGTACTTC.

This clonotype was seen many times. The chain couples TRBV20-1 to TRBJ2-7; D possibly uses TRBD1 or TRBD2 (5 bases each). Between the trimmed V and J ends, which lost 3 bases and 3 bases, there was a span of 24 bases. The length of the CDR3 is 17 residues. CDR1 is DFQATT and CDR2 is SNEGSKA in the germline V gene (reference sequence). This CDR3 is CSAREEWGGIALYEQYF. The CDR3, as DNA: TGCAGTGCTAGGGAGGAGTGGGGCGGAATAGCCCTCTACGAGCAGTACTTC.

This clonotype has a count of ten or more. This rearrangement joins TRBV28 to TRBJ2-5, with TRBD2 as a possible D gene (5 bases). The CDR3 consists of 14 residues. V lost 2 bases and J lost 1, with 8 bases in between. Germline CDR1 and CDR2: MDHEN and SYDVKM. The CDR3 DNA is TGTGCCAGCAGTTTAGAGGGAATCCAAGAGACCCAGTACTTC. Its protein is CASSLEGIQETQYF. Variable domain in full (rest from reference TRBV28 and TRBJ2-5): DVKVTQSSRYLVKRTGEKVFLECVQDMDHENMFWYRQDPGLGLRLIYFSYDVKMKEKGDIPEGYSVSREKKERFSLILESASTNQTSMYLCASSLEGIQETQYFGPGTRLLVL.

The gene calls are TRBV29-1 and TRBJ2-5; 8 positions agree with TRBD1. Germline assignment: CDR1 SQVTM and CDR2 ANQGSEA. The CDR3 length is 12 residues. Trimming at V came to 6 bases and at J to 5 bases, leaving 5 bases not matched to a gene. CDR3 bases: TGCAGCGTCAGGGGGCGCGGGGAGACCCAGTACTTC. The encoded protein is CSVRGRGETQYF.

This clonotype was recorded at least ten times. The chain couples TRBV2 to TRBJ2-2; 9 bases map to TRBD1. CDR1 SNHLY and CDR2 FYNNEI come from the germline V gene. J gave up 5 bases and V 10 bases, and 8 bases lay outside the gene matches. The CDR3 consists of 14 residues. The CDR3 sequence is CANRQGGVTGELFF. For the CDR3, the DNA is TGTGCCAACAGACAGGGGGGGGTAACCGGGGAGCTGTTTTTT.